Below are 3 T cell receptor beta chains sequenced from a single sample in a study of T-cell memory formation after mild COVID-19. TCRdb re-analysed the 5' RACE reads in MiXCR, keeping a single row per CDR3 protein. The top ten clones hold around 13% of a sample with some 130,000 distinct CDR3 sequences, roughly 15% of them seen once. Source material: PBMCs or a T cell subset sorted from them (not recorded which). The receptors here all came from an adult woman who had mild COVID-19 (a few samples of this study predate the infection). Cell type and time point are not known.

The CDR3 here is CASSSGPWDTGELFF. The CDR3 nucleotides are TGTGCCAGCAGCTCGGGACCTTGGGACACCGGGGAGCTGTTTTTT. The J gene is TRBJ2-2, the V gene TRBV7-9, with D tentatively TRBD1 or TRBD2 (5 bases each). The V gene's germline CDR1 is SEHNR and CDR2 FQNEAQ (reference sequence). The ends were cut back, 4 bases at V and 3 bases at J, with 12 bases in the middle. The CDR3 covers 15 residues.

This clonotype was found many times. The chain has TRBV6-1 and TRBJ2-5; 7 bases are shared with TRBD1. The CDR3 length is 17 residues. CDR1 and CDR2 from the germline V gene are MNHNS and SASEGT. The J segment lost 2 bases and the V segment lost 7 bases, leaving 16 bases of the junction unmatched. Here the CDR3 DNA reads TGTGCCAGCATGAGGGTTCCGGGGACAGTCACACAAGAGACCCAGTACTTC. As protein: CASMRVPGTVTQETQYF.

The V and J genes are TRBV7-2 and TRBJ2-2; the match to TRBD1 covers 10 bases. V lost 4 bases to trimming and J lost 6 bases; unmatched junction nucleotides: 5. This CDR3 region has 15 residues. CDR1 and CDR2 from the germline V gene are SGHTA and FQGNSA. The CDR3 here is CASSWTTGGPGELFF. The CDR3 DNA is TGTGCCAGCAGCTGGACGACAGGGGGCCCCGGGGAGCTGTTTTTT.